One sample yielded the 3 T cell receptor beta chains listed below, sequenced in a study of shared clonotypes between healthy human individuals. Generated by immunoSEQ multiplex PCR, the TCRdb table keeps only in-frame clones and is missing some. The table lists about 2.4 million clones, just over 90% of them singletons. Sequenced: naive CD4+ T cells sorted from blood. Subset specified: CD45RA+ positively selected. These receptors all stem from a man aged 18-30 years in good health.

The CDR3 here is CASSVSRGADTQYF. In DNA, the CDR3 is TGTGCCAGCAGCGTATCGCGTGGGGCAGATACGCAGTATTTT. The genes are TRBV11-2 and TRBJ2-3; D call uncertain. CDR1 and CDR2 (germline): SGHAT, FQNNGV. The CDR3 loop spans 14 amino acids. Trimming pared 5 bases from V and 4 bases from J, leaving 13 bases between.

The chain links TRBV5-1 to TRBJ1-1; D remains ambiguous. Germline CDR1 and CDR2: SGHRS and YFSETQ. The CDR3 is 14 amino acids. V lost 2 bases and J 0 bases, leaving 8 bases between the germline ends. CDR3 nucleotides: TGCGCCAGCAGCTTCGGACGGCTGAACACTGAAGCTTTCTTT. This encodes CASSFGRLNTEAFF.

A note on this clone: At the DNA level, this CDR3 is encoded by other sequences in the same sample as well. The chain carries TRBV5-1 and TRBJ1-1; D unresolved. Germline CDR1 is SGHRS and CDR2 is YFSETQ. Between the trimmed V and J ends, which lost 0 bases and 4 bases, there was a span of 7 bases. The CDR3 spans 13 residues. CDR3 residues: CASSLGAGTEAFF. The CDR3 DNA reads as TGCGCCAGCAGCTTGGGGGCAGGCACTGAAGCTTTCTTT.